This T cell receptor beta chain was sequenced in a study of cytomegalovirus exposure and HLA in healthy donors (dated by TCRdb to 2016 to 2017). About the full investigation: According to a later analysis, one platform produced both the approximately 110 validation repertoires and the 700 or so repertoires of the first cohort. The study combined high-throughput TCR immunosequencing, statistical association of individual TCRs with disease status, and machine learning to predict cytomegalovirus infection status. Besides the first cohort of under 700 subjects, a separate validation cohort made up of over 100 different subjects was used. The aim of the study was to test whether cataloging public T cell receptors could identify signatures of past pathogen exposure. On the study overall, not on this receptor specifically: In the study, around 150 TCR beta chains were listed as associated with cytomegalovirus. In vitro tests confirmed that a few of the cytomegalovirus-associated TCR beta chains recognize cytomegalovirus antigens. While some public TCRs were present in many individuals, most TCR sequences turned up only very rarely across donors. All 120 or so repertoires were used to score co-occurrence in the validation cohort in a later analysis, because that analysis had no HLA typing for the cohort. Of the cluster scores, around 95% were above 0 in a later analysis, which found that TCRs clustered in the first cohort also tended to co-occur in the 90 to 150 validation repertoires. The classifier was reported to diagnose cytomegalovirus status with high specificity and sensitivity in both the original cohort and the validation cohort. The authors suggested that the approach could potentially be extended to other disease states and immunological phenotypes.

Donors formed part of the validation cohort, which comprised about 130 subjects and was distinct from the first cohort of some 700 subjects. About this clone: This clone's antigen is unknown. The record has no base qualities; no much larger clone is one base away.

Counted from cysteine to phenylalanine, this CDR3 has 13 amino acids. Only the CDR3 portion is preserved as DNA: 39 bases, with reading frame beginning at the first base. V is pared back by 7 bases and J by 2 bases, with 11 bases lying between the germline termini. Reading the germline V gene gives CDR1 SQVTM and CDR2 ANQGSEA. Libraries came from the immunoSEQ multiplex PCR assay. The original methods were these. A statistical classification framework was built to diagnose cytomegalovirus status from the catalog of TCR beta chain sequences. Imported from immuneACCESS, the table was reduced by TCRdb to in-frame sequences with V and J called. These copies leave out some clones; in studies compared against another copy, an unresolved V gene accounts for under half, and the cause of the remainder is not known. The V and J calls and clone size were taken over from that table, and D and trimming were inferred from the DNA. In this sample the table shows about 240,000 clones, 70% to 90% of which occur a single time. The ten largest make up roughly 1.2% of the sample.

Sequencing was done on a sample of PBMCs. This receptor was obtained from a woman under 40 in good health and CMV-seropositive. This receptor chain uses TRBV29-1 and TRBJ2-2; the D gene is perhaps TRBD1, on 5 matching bases. The base sequence is TGCAGCGGTACAGGTCATAACACCGGGGAGCTGTTTTTT. Translated, this is CSGTGHNTGELFF.